This is a list of T cell receptor beta chains from one sample in a study of shared clonotypes between healthy human individuals. Repertoires were generated with immunoSEQ multiplex PCR, while TCRdb's copy carries only in-frame clones and drops some. The table records about 450,000 clones, roughly 85% of them present only once. Sequencing was carried out using PBMCs. All receptors come from a woman aged 40 to 50 in good health. Some clones in this sample may be carry-over from other donors' samples. The CDR3 runs from the conserved cysteine through the conserved F or W. D genes are given only for firm matches. For some rows the clone size is stated as once, few or many, or as a class when expanded; others skip it.

NA	TRBD1	TRBV11-2	TRBJ2-7	TGTGCCAGCAGCTGGAGACCTGGACAGGGGTCCGAGCAGTACTTC	CASSWRPGQGSEQYF
NA	TRBD1	TRBV30	TRBJ1-1	TGTGCCTATACTATGACAGGGATTGGATCTTTCTTT	CAYTMTGIGSFF
once	NA	TRBV6-1	TRBJ2-4	TGTGCCAGCAGTGAGTCCCCCTGGGGGACGAACATTCAGTACTTC	CASSESPWGTNIQYF
NA	TRBD1	TRBV28	TRBJ2-7	TGTGCCAGCACCACTCAATCCGGGACAGGGGACGAGCAGTACTTC	CASTTQSGTGDEQYF
once	TRBD2	TRBV27	TRBJ2-1	TGTGCCAGCAGTTATACTAGCGGGAGGGTCAATGAGCAGTTCTTC	CASSYTSGRVNEQFF
NA	TRBD1	TRBV25-1	TRBJ1-4	TGTGCCAGCAGTTCTCGGACAGGAGGGGAAAAACTGTTTTTT	CASSSRTGGEKLFF
once	NA	TRBV4-1	TRBJ2-1	TGCGCCAGCAGCCCGGGACGGTCGGCTGAGCAGTTCTTC	CASSPGRSAEQFF
NA	TRBD2	TRBV5-1	TRBJ2-1	TGCGCCAGCAGCTTAGCGGGAGGGCAGGACAATGAGCAGTTCTTC	CASSLAGGQDNEQFF
few	TRBD1	TRBV11-1	TRBJ2-2	TGTGCCAGCAGCCAACCGGGACAGCGCACCGGGGAGCTGTTTTTT	CASSQPGQRTGELFF
NA	NA	TRBV5-1	TRBJ1-1	TGCGCCAGCAGCTTGGCTCTGGGGACACATCATATGAACACTGAAGCTTTCTTT	CASSLALGTHHMNTEAFF
NA	NA	TRBV4-1	TRBJ2-1	TGCGCCAGCAGCCCTGACATCGGGTCCTACAATGAGCAGTTCTTC	CASSPDIGSYNEQFF
NA	TRBD1	TRBV28	TRBJ1-2	TGTGCCAGCAGACCGACAGGGGATAACTATGGCTACACCTTC	CASRPTGDNYGYTF
NA	NA	TRBV2	TRBJ1-1	TGTGCCAGCAGTTTTACCCAGAGCACTGAAGCTTTCTTT	CASSFTQSTEAFF
few	NA	TRBV29-1	TRBJ2-2	TGCAGCGTTTCCCCCACGGGCACCGGGGAGCTGTTTTTT	CSVSPTGTGELFF
NA	NA	TRBV2	TRBJ1-4	TGTGCCAGCAGGCTCGGAGGGGGGACTAATGAAAAACTGTTTTTT	CASRLGGGTNEKLFF
NA	NA	TRBV4-1	TRBJ1-5	TGCGCCAGCAGCCAAGGCTCCGCTTGGGATCAGCCCCAGCATTTT	CASSQGSAWDQPQHF
NA	TRBD2	TRBV4-1	TRBJ2-3	TGCGCCAGCAGCCAAGGGGGGCTAGCGGGGCGGACAGATACGCAGTATTTT	CASSQGGLAGRTDTQYF
NA	NA	TRBV18	TRBJ2-5	TGTGCCAGCTCTCCCGGACTTGGGGAGACCCAGTACTTC	CASSPGLGETQYF
NA	NA	TRBV18	TRBJ2-5	TGTGCCAGCTCAGTGACCGCTTCCTACGGGCAGTACTTC	CASSVTASYGQYF
NA	NA	TRBV9	TRBJ2-1	TGTGCCAGCAGCCCTCGGACCCCGCCCTACAATGAGCAGTTCTTC	CASSPRTPPYNEQFF
NA	NA	TRBV6-5	TRBJ2-7	TGTGCCAGCAGTTACGGGGACTTTGGGTACGAGCAGTACTTC	CASSYGDFGYEQYF
NA	TRBD2	TRBV2	TRBJ2-7	TGTGCCAGCAGTGCCAGACTAGCGGACGATTACGGGGAGCAGTACTTC	CASSARLADDYGEQYF
NA	TRBD1	TRBV7-9	TRBJ1-4	TGTGCCAGCAGCAACGACAGGGGAGATGAAAAACTGTTTTTT	CASSNDRGDEKLFF
NA	TRBD2	TRBV28	TRBJ2-5	TGTGCCAGCAGTGGTACTAGCGGGAGATGGGAGACCCAGTACTTC	CASSGTSGRWETQYF
NA	TRBD2	TRBV7-3	TRBJ2-1	TGTGCCAGCAGCTTTGCGGGGGGGAAGAATGAGCAGTTCTTC	CASSFAGGKNEQFF
NA	NA	TRBV10-3	TRBJ2-7	TGTGCCATCAGTGAGTCAAGGGTCCGGGAGCAGTACTTC	CAISESRVREQYF
NA	NA	TRBV9	TRBJ2-3	TGTGCCAGCAGCGTAGTCGGGACTAGCACAGATACGCAGTATTTT	CASSVVGTSTDTQYF
NA	TRBD2	TRBV7-2	TRBJ2-3	TGTGCCAGCAGCATGTCACTAGCGGGGGGCACAGATACGCAGTATTTT	CASSMSLAGGTDTQYF
NA	NA	TRBV27	TRBJ2-2	TGTGCCAGCAGTTTACTCCGTTCCGGGGAGCTGTTTTTT	CASSLLRSGELFF
NA	NA	TRBV28	TRBJ1-5	TGTGCCAGCAGTGAAAGCGGAGCCCAGCATTTT	CASSESGAQHF
NA	TRBD1	TRBV28	TRBJ2-7	TGTGCCAGCAGTTTGGGACAGGGACTCTACGAGCAGTACTTC	CASSLGQGLYEQYF
once	NA	TRBV28	TRBJ2-2	TGTGCCAGCAGGCTCCTTCGCGCCGGGGAGCTGTTTTTT	CASRLLRAGELFF
NA	TRBD1	TRBV28	TRBJ1-3	TGTGCCAGCAGTTTAGGGACAGGTGGAAACACCATATATTTT	CASSLGTGGNTIYF
NA	TRBD1	TRBV7-2	TRBJ1-2	TGTGCCAGCAGCTTTTCAGGGGGACAAACCTATGGCTACACCTTC	CASSFSGGQTYGYTF
NA	NA	TRBV28	TRBJ1-2	TGTGCCAGCACCCTCCTCGGGGGTCCTCACTATGGCTACACCTTC	CASTLLGGPHYGYTF
few	NA	TRBV10-1	TRBJ1-2	TGCGCCAGCAGTGAGTCGGGAGGCCATGGCTACACCTTC	CASSESGGHGYTF
once	NA	TRBV7-2	TRBJ2-7	TGTGCCAGCAGCTTATCCCGGATGGAAACCTACGAGCAGTACTTC	CASSLSRMETYEQYF
many	NA	TRBV7-8	TRBJ2-7	TGTGCCAGCAGCTACTTGGGTAAATACGAGCAGTACTTC	CASSYLGKYEQYF
once	NA	TRBV2	TRBJ2-1	TGTGCCAGCAGTGCTCTAGCTTACAATGAGCAGTTCTTC	CASSALAYNEQFF
NA	NA	TRBV7-2	TRBJ2-1	TGTGCCAGCAGCGTGACTCAAATCCTCTCCTACAATGAGCAGTTCTTC	CASSVTQILSYNEQFF
NA	NA	TRBV7-3	TRBJ2-3	TGTGCCAGCAGCTTAACCGCGGGGGCGGATACGCAGTATTTT	CASSLTAGADTQYF
NA	NA	TRBV6-4	TRBJ2-3	TGTGCCAGCAGTGGACAGGGAGGGAGTGATACGCAGTATTTT	CASSGQGGSDTQYF
NA	NA	TRBV28	TRBJ2-5	TGTGCCAGCAGTTTATACGAAGAGACCCAGTACTTC	CASSLYEETQYF
NA	TRBD1	TRBV19	TRBJ2-7	TGTGCCAGTCGCCCCGGGACAGGGTACTACGAGCAGTACTTC	CASRPGTGYYEQYF
NA	NA	TRBV5-3	TRBJ1-1	TGTGCCAGAAGCTTGGGTTCGTCAGTTATAAACACTGAAGCTTTCTTT	CARSLGSSVINTEAFF
NA	NA	TRBV7-2	TRBJ2-3	TGTGCCAGCAGCACGGGGGATACGCAGTATTTT	CASSTGDTQYF
NA	NA	TRBV6-6	TRBJ2-2	TGTGCCAGCAGTTACGCGGGCCTAAACACCGGGGAGCTGTTTTTT	CASSYAGLNTGELFF
NA	NA	TRBV2	TRBJ1-2	TGTGCCAGCAGTGAATTTGGCCGGGCGATGGGTGGCTACACCTTC	CASSEFGRAMGGYTF
NA	TRBD2	TRBV6-6	TRBJ2-3	TGTGCGACGTTACGGACTAGCGGGAGTGAAACGCAGTATTTT	CATLRTSGSETQYF
few	TRBD1	TRBV6-5	TRBJ1-3	TGTGCCAGCAAGGAACAGGGGACGAGCACCATATATTTT	CASKEQGTSTIYF
NA	NA	TRBV14	TRBJ2-1	TGTGCCACTATCAATACCCCATGGGAAGCCTACAATGAGCAGTTCTTC	CATINTPWEAYNEQFF
NA	TRBD2	TRBV28	TRBJ2-7	TGTGCCAGCACCCCTAGCGGGAGGGCCTACGAGCAGTACTTC	CASTPSGRAYEQYF
NA	NA	TRBV28	TRBJ1-4	TGTGCCAGCAGTTTGGTGGCGCTTAAAGAAAAACTGTTTTTT	CASSLVALKEKLFF
NA	NA	TRBV19	TRBJ1-5	TGTGCCAGTAGTATTAGGAATCAGCCCCAGCATTTT	CASSIRNQPQHF
NA	NA	TRBV4-2	TRBJ1-4	TGTGCCAGCAGCCAAGATCAGGGGTTCCGGGAGGAAAAACTGTTTTTT	CASSQDQGFREEKLFF